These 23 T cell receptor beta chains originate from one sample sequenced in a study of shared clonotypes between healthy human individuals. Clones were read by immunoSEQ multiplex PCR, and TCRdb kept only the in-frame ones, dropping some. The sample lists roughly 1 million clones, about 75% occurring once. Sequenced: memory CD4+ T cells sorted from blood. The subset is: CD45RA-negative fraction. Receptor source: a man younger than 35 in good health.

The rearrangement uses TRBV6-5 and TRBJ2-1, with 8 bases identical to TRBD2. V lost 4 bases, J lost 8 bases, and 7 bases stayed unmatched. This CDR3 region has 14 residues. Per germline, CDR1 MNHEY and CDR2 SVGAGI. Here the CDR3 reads CASSSPGTRDEQFF. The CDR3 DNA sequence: TGTGCCAGCAGTTCACCCGGGACTAGGGATGAGCAGTTCTTC.

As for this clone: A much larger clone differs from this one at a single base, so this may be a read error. The CDR3 DNA reads TGTGCCAGCAGGTTCGACAGGTACACTGAAGCTTTCTTT. Protein sequence: CASRFDRYTEAFF. This chain uses TRBV6-1 with TRBJ1-1; maybe TRBD1 (6 bases). CDR1 is MNHNS, CDR2 SASEGT, per germline. V shed 6 bases and J shed 3 bases, with 11 bases lying between them. CDR3 length equals 13 residues.

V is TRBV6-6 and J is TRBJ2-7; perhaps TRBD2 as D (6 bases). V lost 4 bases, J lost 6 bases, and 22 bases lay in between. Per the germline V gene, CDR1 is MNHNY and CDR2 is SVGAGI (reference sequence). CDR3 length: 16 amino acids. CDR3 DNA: TGTGCCAGCAGTTTGGGCAGGACAAGGAGGGCGATCGAGCAGTACTTC. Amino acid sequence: CASSLGRTRRAIEQYF.

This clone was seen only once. CDR3 DNA sequence: TGTGCCAGCAGTAACGGACAGGGGGTCTCCTACGAGCAGTACTTC. Translated: CASSNGQGVSYEQYF. This chain uses TRBV6-6 with TRBJ2-7, with TRBD1 matching over 10 bases. The V gene's germline CDR1 is MNHNY and CDR2 SVGAGI (reference sequence). This CDR3 is 15 amino acids long. V dropped 5 bases and J dropped 0; count of bases not matched to a gene: 4.

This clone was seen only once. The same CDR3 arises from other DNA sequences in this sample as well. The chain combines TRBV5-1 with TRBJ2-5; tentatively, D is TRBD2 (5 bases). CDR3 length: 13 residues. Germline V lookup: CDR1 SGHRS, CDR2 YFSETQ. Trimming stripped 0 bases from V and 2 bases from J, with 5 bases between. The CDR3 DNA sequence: TGCGCCAGCAGCTTGGGGAGGCAAGAGACCCAGTACTTC. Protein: CASSLGRQETQYF.

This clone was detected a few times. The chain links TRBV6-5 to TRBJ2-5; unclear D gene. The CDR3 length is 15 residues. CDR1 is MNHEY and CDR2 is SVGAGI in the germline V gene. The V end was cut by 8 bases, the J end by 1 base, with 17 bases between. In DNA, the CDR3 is TGTGCCAGCGCCCGGCGACCGCGGCTCCAAGAGACCCAGTACTTC. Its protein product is CASARRPRLQETQYF.

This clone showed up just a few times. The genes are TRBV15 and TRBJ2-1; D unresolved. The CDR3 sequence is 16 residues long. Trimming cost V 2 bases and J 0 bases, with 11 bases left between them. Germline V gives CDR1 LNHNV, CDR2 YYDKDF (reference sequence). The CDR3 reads CATSRPPQSSYNEQFF. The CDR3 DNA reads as TGTGCCACCAGCAGACCACCTCAAAGCTCCTACAATGAGCAGTTCTTC.

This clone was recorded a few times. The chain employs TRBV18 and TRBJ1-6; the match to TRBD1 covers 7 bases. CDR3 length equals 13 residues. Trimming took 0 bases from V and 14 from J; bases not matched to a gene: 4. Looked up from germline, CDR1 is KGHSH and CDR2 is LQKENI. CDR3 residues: CASSPPDRQTLHF. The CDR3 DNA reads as TGTGCCAGCTCACCACCGGACAGGCAAACCCTCCACTTT.

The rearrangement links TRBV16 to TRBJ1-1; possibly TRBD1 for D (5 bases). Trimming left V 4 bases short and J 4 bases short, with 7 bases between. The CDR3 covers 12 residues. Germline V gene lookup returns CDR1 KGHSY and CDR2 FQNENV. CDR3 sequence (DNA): TGTGCCAGCAGCCGAGGGGTCACTGAAGCTTTCTTT. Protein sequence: CASSRGVTEAFF.

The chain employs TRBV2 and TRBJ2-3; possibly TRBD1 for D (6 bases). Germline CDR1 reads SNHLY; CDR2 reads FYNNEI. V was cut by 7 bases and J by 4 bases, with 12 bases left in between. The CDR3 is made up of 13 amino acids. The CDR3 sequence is CASNRDTPDTQYF. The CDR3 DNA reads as TGTGCCAGCAATAGGGACACGCCAGATACGCAGTATTTT.

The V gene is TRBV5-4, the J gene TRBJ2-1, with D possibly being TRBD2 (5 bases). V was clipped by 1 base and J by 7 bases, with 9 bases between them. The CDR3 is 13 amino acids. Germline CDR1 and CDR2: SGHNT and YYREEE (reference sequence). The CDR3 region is CASSLPLANEQFF. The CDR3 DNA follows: TGTGCCAGCAGCTTGCCGCTAGCTAATGAGCAGTTCTTC.

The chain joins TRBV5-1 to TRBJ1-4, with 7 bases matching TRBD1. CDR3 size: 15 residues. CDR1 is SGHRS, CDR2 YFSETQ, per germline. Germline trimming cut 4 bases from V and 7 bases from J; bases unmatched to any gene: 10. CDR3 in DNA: TGCGCCAGCAGCCCGATGACAGGGTTTGTTGAAAAACTGTTTTTT. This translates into CASSPMTGFVEKLFF.

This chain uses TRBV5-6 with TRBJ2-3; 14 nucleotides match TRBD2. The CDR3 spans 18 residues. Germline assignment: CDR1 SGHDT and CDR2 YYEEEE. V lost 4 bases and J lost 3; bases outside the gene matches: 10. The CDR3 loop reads CASSPGLAGGRGTDTQYF. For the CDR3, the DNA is TGTGCCAGCAGCCCCGGACTAGCGGGGGGCCGGGGGACAGATACGCAGTATTTT.

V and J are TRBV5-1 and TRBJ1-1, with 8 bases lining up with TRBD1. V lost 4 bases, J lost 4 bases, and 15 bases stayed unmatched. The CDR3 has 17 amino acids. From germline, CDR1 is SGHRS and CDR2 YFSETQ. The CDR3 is CASSLGGGQGSATEAFF. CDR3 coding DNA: TGCGCCAGCAGCCTGGGCGGAGGACAGGGATCCGCCACTGAAGCTTTCTTT.

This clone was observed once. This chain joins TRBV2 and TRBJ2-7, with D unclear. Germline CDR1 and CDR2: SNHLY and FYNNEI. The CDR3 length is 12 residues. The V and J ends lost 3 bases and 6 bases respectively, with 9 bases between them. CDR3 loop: CASSDPVSEQYF. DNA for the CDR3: TGTGCCAGCAGTGATCCCGTTTCCGAGCAGTACTTC.

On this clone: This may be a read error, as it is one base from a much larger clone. The DNA for the CDR3 is TGTGCCAGCAGTTCCCGCACAGATACGCAGTATTTT. Protein sequence: CASSSRTDTQYF. The V call is TRBV6-6, the J call TRBJ2-3; no firm D call. The CDR3 extends over 12 amino acids. Deletions cut 4 bases from V and 1 base from J, with 3 bases between. Germline assignment: CDR1 MNHNY and CDR2 SVGAGI (reference sequence).

DNA for the CDR3: TGTGCCAGCAGAGACAGGACTGGAAGCAATCAGCCCCAGCATTTT. Translation gives CASRDRTGSNQPQHF. The chain combines TRBV2 with TRBJ1-5, with a possible D match to TRBD1 (6 bases). Germline V CDR1 and CDR2: SNHLY, FYNNEI. This CDR3 region has 15 residues. With 6 bases removed from V and 1 base from J, the gap between germline ends came to 13 bases.

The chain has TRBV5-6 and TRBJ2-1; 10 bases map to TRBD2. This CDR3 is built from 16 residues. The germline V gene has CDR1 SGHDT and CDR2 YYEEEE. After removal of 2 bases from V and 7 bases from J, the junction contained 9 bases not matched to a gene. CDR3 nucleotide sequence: TGTGCCAGCAGCTTTGGACTAGCGGCAATAAAAAATGAGCAGTTCTTC. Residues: CASSFGLAAIKNEQFF.

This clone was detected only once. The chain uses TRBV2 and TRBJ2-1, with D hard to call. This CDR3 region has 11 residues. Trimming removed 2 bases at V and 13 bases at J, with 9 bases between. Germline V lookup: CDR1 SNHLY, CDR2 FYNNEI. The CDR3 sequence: CASSERASQFF. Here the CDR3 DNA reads TGTGCCAGCAGTGAACGGGCTAGTCAGTTCTTC.

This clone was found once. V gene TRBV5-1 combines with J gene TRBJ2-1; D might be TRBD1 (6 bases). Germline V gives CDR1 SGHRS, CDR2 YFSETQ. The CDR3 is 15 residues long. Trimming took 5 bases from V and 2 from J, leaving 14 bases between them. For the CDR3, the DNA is TGCGCCAGCAGATCCGGGACACCAACCTACAATGAGCAGTTCTTC. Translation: CASRSGTPTYNEQFF.

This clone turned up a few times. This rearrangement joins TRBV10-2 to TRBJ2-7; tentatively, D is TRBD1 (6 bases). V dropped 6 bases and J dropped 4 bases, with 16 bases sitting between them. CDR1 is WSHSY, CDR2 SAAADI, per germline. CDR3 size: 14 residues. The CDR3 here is CASRLGGSSYEQYF. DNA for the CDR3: TGCGCCAGCAGACTAGGGGGTTCCTCTTACGAGCAGTACTTC.

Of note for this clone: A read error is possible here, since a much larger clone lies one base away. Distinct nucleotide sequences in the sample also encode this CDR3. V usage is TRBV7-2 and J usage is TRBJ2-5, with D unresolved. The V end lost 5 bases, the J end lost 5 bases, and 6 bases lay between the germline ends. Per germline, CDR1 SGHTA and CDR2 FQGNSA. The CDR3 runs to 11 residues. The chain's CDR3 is CASSLKETQYF. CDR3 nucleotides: TGTGCCAGCAGCCTAAAGGAGACCCAGTACTTC. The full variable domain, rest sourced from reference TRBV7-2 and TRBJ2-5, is GAGVSQSPSNKVTEKGKDVELRCDPISGHTALYWYRQSLGQGLEFLIYFQGNSAPDKSGLPSDRFSAERTGGSVSTLTIQRTQQEDSAVYLCASSLKETQYFGPGTRLLVL.

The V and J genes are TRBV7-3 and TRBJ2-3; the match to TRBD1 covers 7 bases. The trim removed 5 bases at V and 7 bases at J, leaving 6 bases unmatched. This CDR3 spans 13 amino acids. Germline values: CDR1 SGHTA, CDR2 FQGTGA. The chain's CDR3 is CASSPDRVNTQYF. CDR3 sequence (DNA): TGTGCCAGCAGCCCAGACAGGGTGAATACGCAGTATTTT.